This T cell receptor (beta chain) originates from a study of identical twins. Between the trimmed V and J ends, which lost 4 bases and 3 bases, there was a span of 7 bases. The germline V gene encodes CDR1 MNHNY and CDR2 SVGAGI (reference sequence). The CDR3 extends over 12 amino acids. This clonotype was detected ten times or more. The antigen is undetermined. With template switching, a universal primer site was added, and the cDNA carried unique molecular identifiers. TCRdb ran MiXCR on the 5' RACE reads and lists one entry per CDR3 protein. This table has 700,000 or so distinct CDR3 sequences, 8.5% to 9.5% appearing once. Study-level findings and limits: Invariant MAIT and iNKT cells could partly confound zero-insertion analyses.

This sample also appeared in a second study, on yellow fever vaccine responses in identical twins.

The TCR comes from a woman younger than 35 in good health. The chain links TRBV6-6 to TRBJ2-7; D possibly matches TRBD1 or TRBD2 (5 bases each). The specimen was PBMCs. The CDR3 sequence is CASSWGYYEQYF. The CDR3 DNA reads as TGTGCCAGCAGTTGGGGGTACTACGAGCAGTACTTC.